The rows below give T cell receptor beta chains drawn from one sample of a study of beta chain features in type 1 diabetes. Measured with immunoSEQ multiplex PCR; TCRdb has only the in-frame clones, and not every one. The repertoire holds more than 350,000 clones, with about an eighth as singletons. The sequencing input was naive CD4+ T cells from blood. These receptors all stem from a woman between 18 and 30 years old in good health. Each CDR3 is given with its conserved first and last residue. A D gene is named only where the DNA matches it firmly. Only part of the rows carry a size: once, few, many, or a class if the clone is expanded.

CDR3: CASSERSGTGELFF
DNA: TGTGCCAGCAGTGAAAGATCCGGCACCGGGGAGCTGTTTTTT
size: .
J: TRBJ2-2
D: .
V: TRBV6-1

CDR3: CASSPGGRDGSYEQYF
DNA: TGCGCCAGCAGCCCGGGTGGCAGGGATGGATCCTACGAGCAGTACTTC
size: few
J: TRBJ2-7
D: .
V: TRBV5-1

CDR3: CSASLGVGYTF
DNA: TGCAGTGCTAGTCTGGGGGTAGGCTACACCTTC
size: .
J: TRBJ1-2
D: .
V: TRBV20-1

CDR3: CASSRTLDAWGYTF
DNA: TGTGCCAGCAGTCGGACTCTCGACGCGTGGGGCTACACCTTC
size: .
J: TRBJ1-2
D: .
V: TRBV28

CDR3: CASSLMVSNSYNEQFF
DNA: TGTGCCAGCAGCTTAATGGTTAGCAACTCCTACAATGAGCAGTTCTTC
size: few
J: TRBJ2-1
D: .
V: TRBV7-2

CDR3: CSTGRNHNYGYTF
DNA: TGCAGCACCGGCAGGAACCACAACTATGGCTACACCTTC
size: few
J: TRBJ1-2
D: .
V: TRBV29-1

CDR3: CASSESGSFRSIQYF
DNA: TGCGCCAGCAGTGAGTCTGGCTCCTTTCGGTCCATTCAGTACTTC
size: .
J: TRBJ2-4
D: .
V: TRBV10-2

CDR3: CASGRTSVVGEQFF
DNA: TGTGCTAGTGGTCGTACTAGCGTCGTAGGTGAGCAGTTCTTC
size: .
J: TRBJ2-1
D: TRBD2
V: TRBV12-5

CDR3: CASTQDRPGELFF
DNA: TGTGCCAGCACTCAAGACAGGCCCGGCGAGCTGTTTTTT
size: few
J: TRBJ2-2
D: .
V: TRBV7-9

CDR3: CASSRDSPSYNEQFF
DNA: TGTGCCAGCAGCCGGGACAGTCCCTCCTACAATGAGCAGTTCTTC
size: .
J: TRBJ2-1
D: TRBD1
V: TRBV7-2